What follows are 24 T cell receptor beta chains derived from one specimen sequenced in a study of CD8 T cells in Susac syndrome. The authors reverse transcribed about 0.5 to 1 ug RNA with random hexamers. Via MiXCR, TCRdb re-called the immunoSEQ multiplex PCR reads, giving one row per CDR3 protein. The sample includes under 150,000 distinct CDR3 sequences, over 85% seen only once; the top ten take about 0.26%. Material: CD8+ T cells from PBMCs. The origin of the receptors is a human donor in good health.

Written as DNA, the CDR3 is TGTGCCAGCAGTTTCGGGCAGGGTTATGGCTACACCTTC. Protein sequence: CASSFGQGYGYTF. The rearrangement uses TRBV27 and TRBJ1-2; TRBD1 might be the D (5 bases). The V end was cut by 3 bases, the J end by 5 bases, with 10 bases between. CDR1 and CDR2 from the germline V gene are MNHEY and SMNVEV (reference sequence). This CDR3 is built from 13 residues.

CDR3 sequence: CASSQKLAGGPDTQYF. DNA for the CDR3: TGCGCCAGCAGCCAAAAACTAGCGGGAGGGCCAGATACGCAGTATTTT. The chain joins TRBV4-3 to TRBJ2-3; 13 nucleotides align to TRBD2. The CDR3 extends over 16 amino acids. V was clipped by 2 bases and J by 4 bases; unmatched bases: 3. The V gene's germline CDR1 is LGHNA and CDR2 YSLEER.

V and J are TRBV20-1 and TRBJ2-2; no reliable D call. This CDR3 has 14 residues. Germline V gene lookup returns CDR1 DFQATT and CDR2 SNEGSKA (reference sequence). V gave up 0 bases and J gave up 7 bases, with 12 bases separating them. The CDR3: CSAREEWMGGELFF. The CDR3 coding sequence is TGCAGTGCTAGAGAGGAATGGATGGGCGGGGAGCTGTTTTTT.

This clonotype was seen only once. The V call is TRBV15, the J call TRBJ2-7; 11 bases align to TRBD1. The CDR3 consists of 15 residues. Trimming removed 1 base from V and 4 bases from J; junction bases left unmatched: 3. Germline lookup yields CDR1 LNHNV and CDR2 YYDKDF (reference sequence). CDR3 amino acids: CATSRGDRGSYEQYF. The CDR3 DNA reads as TGTGCCACCAGCAGAGGGGACAGGGGGAGTTACGAGCAGTACTTC.

The genes are TRBV4-3 and TRBJ2-7; TRBD2 matches 12 bases. V gave up 3 bases and J gave up 2 bases; unmatched junction bases: 8. The CDR3 sequence is 17 residues long. The germline V gene encodes CDR1 LGHNA and CDR2 YSLEER. CDR3 in amino acids: CASSQGLAGGFPYEQYF. The CDR3, as DNA: TGCGCCAGCAGCCAGGGACTAGCGGGCGGATTTCCCTACGAGCAGTACTTC.

This clonotype has just one count. The chain joins TRBV29-1 to TRBJ2-2; TRBD1 is a possible D gene (6 bases). The length of the CDR3 is 15 residues. The germline gives CDR1 SQVTM, CDR2 ANQGSEA. Trimming pared 6 bases from V and 6 bases from J, leaving 20 bases between. CDR3 amino acids: CSVQGQAGKAGELFF. The CDR3 DNA follows: TGCAGCGTCCAGGGGCAGGCAGGGAAGGCCGGGGAGCTGTTTTTT.

This chain uses TRBV7-3 with TRBJ2-7, with 13 bases identical to TRBD2. Germline CDR1 SGHTA, CDR2 FQGTGA. CDR3 length: 15 residues. The ends lost 5 bases at V and 5 bases at J; junction bases unmatched: 6. The CDR3 DNA follows: TGTGCCAGCAGCCTACTAGCGGGAGGGCCTAACGAGCAGTACTTC. Its translation: CASSLLAGGPNEQYF.

The genes are TRBV27 and TRBJ2-3; the match to TRBD2 covers 9 bases. The CDR3 has 15 residues. CDR1 and CDR2 from the germline V gene are MNHEY and SMNVEV (reference sequence). V shed 3 bases and J 0 bases; nucleotides not matched to a gene: 1. The CDR3 DNA reads as TGTGCCAGCAGTTTTCTAGCGGGAAGCACAGATACGCAGTATTTT. Its protein product is CASSFLAGSTDTQYF.

The chain carries TRBV6-2 or TRBV6-3 and TRBJ2-1; no clear D. Germline CDR1 is MNHEY and CDR2 is SVGEGT. The CDR3 runs 13 residues. V shed 8 bases and J shed 2 bases, with 10 bases lying between them. CDR3 coding DNA: TGTGCCAGCGGTCCTGGTCCCTACAATGAGCAGTTCTTC. Translating it yields CASGPGPYNEQFF.

J is TRBJ2-1 and V is TRBV15, with D possibly TRBD2 on 5 matching bases. Trimming stripped 0 bases from V and 6 bases from J, with 15 bases between. The CDR3 covers 16 residues. Germline V gene sequence: CDR1 LNHNV, CDR2 YYDKDF (reference sequence). The CDR3: CATSRDRGRISNEQFF. For the CDR3, the DNA is TGTGCCACCAGCAGAGACCGGGGTAGAATCTCCAATGAGCAGTTCTTC.

The chain employs TRBV12-3 or TRBV12-4 and TRBJ1-5; TRBD1 agrees at 8 bases. Trimming took 6 bases from V and 2 from J; bases not matched to a gene: 3. This CDR3 has 14 amino acids. CDR3 sequence (DNA): TGTGCCAGCAGCCAGACAGGGGGCAATCAGCCCCAGCATTTT. It specifies CASSQTGGNQPQHF.

The chain is built from TRBV15 and TRBJ2-7; D perhaps matches TRBD2 (5 bases). This CDR3 contains 13 residues. In germline, CDR1 is LNHNV, CDR2 YYDKDF (reference sequence). V lost 0 bases to trimming and J lost 4 bases, with 7 bases between them. The CDR3 spells CATSRDLAYEQYF. Written as DNA, the CDR3 is TGTGCCACCAGCAGAGATCTAGCTTACGAGCAGTACTTC.

The chain is built from TRBV6-5 and TRBJ2-5, with D possibly being TRBD2 (6 bases). V shed 6 bases and J shed 5 bases, with 10 bases lying between them. Looked up from germline, CDR1 is MNHEY and CDR2 is SVGAGI. The CDR3 has 12 residues. CDR3 nucleotides: TGTGCCAGCAGGACGCGGGATGAGACCCAGTACTTC. This encodes CASRTRDETQYF.

The CDR3 bases are TGTGCCAGCAGTTTCGGGAGATCCTATGGCTACACCTTC. Protein product: CASSFGRSYGYTF. This chain connects TRBV27 to TRBJ1-2; D is ambiguous. Trimming removed 3 bases from V and 4 bases from J, with 9 bases in between. Germline V gene lookup returns CDR1 MNHEY and CDR2 SMNVEV (reference sequence). The CDR3 contains 13 residues.

This chain links TRBV6-6 with TRBJ2-3; weak D call: TRBD1 (6 bases). V was cut by 4 bases and J by 2 bases, with 7 bases left in between. Germline CDR1 and CDR2: MNHNY and SVGAGI (reference sequence). This CDR3 has 13 residues. The CDR3 sequence: CASSWTDTDTQYF. CDR3 bases: TGTGCCAGCAGTTGGACAGACACAGATACGCAGTATTTT.

The rearrangement links TRBV28 to TRBJ2-5; D is undetermined. Germline values: CDR1 MDHEN, CDR2 SYDVKM. This CDR3 is 16 amino acids long. The V gene lost 3 bases and the J gene lost 2 bases, with 16 bases spanning the gap. Here the CDR3 reads CASSFLPRVLQETQYF. In DNA form, the CDR3 reads TGTGCCAGCAGTTTCCTTCCTCGGGTCCTACAAGAGACCCAGTACTTC.

The J gene is TRBJ2-5, the V gene TRBV19; 8 bases align to TRBD1. With 5 bases clipped from V and 4 bases from J, the junction kept 9 bases outside the gene matches. Germline CDR1 and CDR2: LNHDA and SQIVND (reference sequence). This CDR3 region has 15 residues. The CDR3 spells CASSPTLQGAETQYF. The CDR3 DNA is TGTGCCAGTAGTCCCACACTCCAGGGGGCAGAGACCCAGTACTTC.

This rearrangement joins TRBV25-1 to TRBJ2-5, with 8 bases identical to TRBD1. Looked up from germline, CDR1 is MGHDK and CDR2 is SYGVNS. The CDR3 covers 13 residues. Trimming at V came to 10 bases and at J to 7 bases, leaving 11 bases not matched to a gene. CDR3 amino acids: CATHRTGQGTQYF. CDR3 DNA sequence: TGTGCCACCCATCGGACAGGGCAGGGGACCCAGTACTTC.

This chain uses TRBV18 with TRBJ2-1, with D unclear. This CDR3 has 12 amino acids. Trimming left V 3 bases short and J 7 bases short, with 7 bases between. CDR1 is KGHSH, CDR2 LQKENI, per germline. The CDR3 spells CASSPPGNEQFF. The CDR3 DNA reads as TGTGCCAGCTCACCGCCCGGGAATGAGCAGTTCTTC.

The chain uses TRBV12-3 or TRBV12-4 and TRBJ2-7, with a possible D match to TRBD2 (6 bases). There are 13 residues in the CDR3. V was clipped by 7 bases and J by 5 bases, with 15 bases between them. CDR3 residues: CASNLAGQDEQYF. The CDR3 nucleotides are TGTGCCAGCAACCTTGCGGGGCAGGACGAGCAGTACTTC.

V is TRBV9 and J is TRBJ2-1; 8 nucleotides line up with TRBD1. The CDR3 sequence is 17 residues long. Germline CDR1 reads SGDLS; CDR2 reads YYNGEE. Germline trimming cut 0 bases from V and 3 bases from J; bases unmatched to any gene: 8. CDR3 nucleotide sequence: TGTGCCAGCAGCGTAGGATCTGGGACAGGAGGCTACAATGAGCAGTTCTTC. Encoded protein: CASSVGSGTGGYNEQFF.

The chain uses TRBV9 and TRBJ2-1, with TRBD2 as a possible D gene (6 bases). V was pared by 3 bases and J by 9 bases, with 10 bases between. Germline V gene data show CDR1 as SGDLS and CDR2 as YYNGEE. The length of the CDR3 is 12 residues. The CDR3 coding sequence is TGTGCCAGCAGCGGGAGGGCCGGTGAGCAGTTCTTC. It codes for CASSGRAGEQFF.

The chain joins TRBV30 to TRBJ1-1; D is ambiguous. The germline CDR1 and CDR2 sequences are GTSNPN and SVGIG (reference sequence). The CDR3 has 11 residues. Trimming left V 3 bases short and J 5 bases short, with 7 bases between. CDR3 nucleotides: TGTGCCTGGAGGGCCGTTACTGAAGCTTTCTTT. Its translation: CAWRAVTEAFF.

The gene calls are TRBV29-1 and TRBJ2-7, with D perhaps TRBD1 or TRBD2 (5 bases each). V gave up 7 bases and J gave up 0 bases, with 16 bases separating them. The CDR3 is 14 amino acids. Germline V gene data show CDR1 as SQVTM and CDR2 as ANQGSEA. The CDR3 region has the DNA TGCAGCGCCGGGACCCGGGACCACTCCTACGAGCAGTACTTC. Its translation: CSAGTRDHSYEQYF.